One sample yielded the 14 T cell receptor beta chains listed below, sequenced in a study of blood T cell repertoires in COVID-19. Method: immunoSEQ multiplex PCR; TCRdb's copy keeps in-frame clones and lacks some. Of some 220,000 clones listed, around 81% are singletons. What was sequenced was peripheral blood. These receptor sequences come from a human donor in a cohort sampled during active COVID-19.

The chain uses TRBV19 and TRBJ2-1; 9 bases fit TRBD2. Germline values: CDR1 LNHDA, CDR2 SQIVND (reference sequence). CDR3 length: 17 residues. With V trimmed by 7 bases and J by 12 bases, 22 bases remained unmatched. In DNA form, the CDR3 reads TGTGCCAGTACTACCTCAGGGGCTAGCGGGGTGGCCGAGGGGCAGTTCTTC. It translates to CASTTSGASGVAEGQFF.

The chain joins TRBV2 to TRBJ2-7, with TRBD1 as a possible D gene (5 bases). Germline CDR1 and CDR2: SNHLY and FYNNEI. The V gene lost 4 bases and the J gene lost 5 bases, with 12 bases spanning the gap. The CDR3 covers 13 residues. CDR3 coding DNA: TGTGCCAGCAGTGCGGAGACAGAGGACGAGCAGTACTTC. This encodes CASSAETEDEQYF.

The chain's CDR3 is CASRVEYAEQFF. The CDR3 region has the DNA TGTGCCAGCAGAGTGGAGTACGCTGAGCAGTTCTTC. The rearrangement joins TRBV12-3 or TRBV12-4 to TRBJ2-1; D remains ambiguous. The V and J ends lost 6 bases and 9 bases respectively, with 12 bases between them. The CDR3 is 12 residues long.

The chain uses TRBV11-2 and TRBJ1-4; D call uncertain. Germline V gene sequence: CDR1 SGHAT, CDR2 FQNNGV. Trimming removed 5 bases from V and 7 bases from J, with 5 bases in between. The CDR3 totals 11 residues. The CDR3 protein is CASSRGEKLFF. The CDR3 nucleotides are TGTGCCAGCAGCCGCGGTGAAAAACTGTTTTTT.

This clone was found once. The rearrangement joins TRBV19 to TRBJ1-1; the match to TRBD1 covers 7 bases. CDR3 length: 14 amino acids. Germline values: CDR1 LNHDA, CDR2 SQIVND (reference sequence). V dropped 5 bases and J dropped 0; count of bases not matched to a gene: 3. This chain's CDR3 is CASSSGGLNTEAFF. The DNA of the CDR3 is TGTGCCAGTAGTTCAGGGGGACTGAACACTGAAGCTTTCTTT.

This clone was picked up a small number of times. V and J are TRBV9 and TRBJ2-1, with 8 nucleotides matching TRBD2. Germline assignment: CDR1 SGDLS and CDR2 YYNGEE. With 6 bases clipped from V and 4 bases from J, the junction kept 3 bases outside the gene matches. The CDR3 covers 13 residues. This chain's CDR3 is CASTRGGYNEQFF. The CDR3 DNA sequence: TGTGCCAGCACCCGGGGGGGATACAATGAGCAGTTCTTC.

The chain joins TRBV4-3 to TRBJ2-1; TRBD2 agrees at 9 bases. Losses at the gene ends were 0 bases for V and 10 bases for J; bases not matched to a gene: 4. This CDR3 is 14 amino acids long. Germline V gene data show CDR1 as LGHNA and CDR2 as YSLEER. The CDR3 loop reads CASSQDITSGEQFF. The CDR3 DNA is TGCGCCAGCAGCCAAGATATAACTAGCGGGGAGCAGTTCTTC.

The rearrangement links TRBV19 to TRBJ1-1; 7 nucleotides match TRBD1. The CDR3 has 16 amino acids. Unmatched junction bases numbered 6, after V lost 1 base and J lost 1 base. CDR1 is LNHDA and CDR2 is SQIVND in the germline V gene (reference sequence). DNA of the CDR3: TGTGCCAGTAGTATAGGGGACAGAGTTACGAACACTGAAGCTTTCTTT. It translates to CASSIGDRVTNTEAFF.

V usage is TRBV13 and J usage is TRBJ2-7, with TRBD1 as a possible D gene (6 bases). Trimming shortened V by 0 bases and J by 3 bases, and 9 bases separated the two germline ends. The germline CDR1 and CDR2 sequences are PRHDT and FYEKMQ (reference sequence). This CDR3 region has 14 residues. Here the CDR3 DNA reads TGTGCCAGCAGCTTAGGACAGGGCCTCTACGAGCAGTACTTC. As protein: CASSLGQGLYEQYF.

The chain employs TRBV7-2 and TRBJ1-4; D call uncertain. The CDR3 is 14 residues long. Trimming pared 1 base from V and 5 bases from J, leaving 8 bases between. Germline V CDR1 and CDR2: SGHTA, FQGNSA. CDR3 sequence (DNA): TGTGCCAGCAGCTTAGGACTGAGAAATGAAAAACTGTTTTTT. Translating it yields CASSLGLRNEKLFF.

V usage is TRBV29-1 and J usage is TRBJ2-3; TRBD1 is a possible D gene (6 bases). The CDR3 covers 16 residues. Trimming shortened V by 6 bases and J by 0 bases, and 19 bases separated the two germline ends. Germline CDR1 is SQVTM and CDR2 is ANQGSEA. The CDR3 loop reads CSVNKRGTTSTDTQYF. CDR3 DNA: TGCAGCGTCAACAAGAGGGGGACCACTAGCACAGATACGCAGTATTTT.

This chain uses TRBV28 with TRBJ2-1; 9 nucleotides line up with TRBD2. Per germline, CDR1 MDHEN and CDR2 SYDVKM. Unmatched junction bases numbered 8, after V lost 7 bases and J lost 4 bases. This CDR3 is built from 15 residues. The CDR3 nucleotides read TGTGCCAGCACCTCCGAGCGGGGGGTATACAATGAGCAGTTCTTC. Its translation: CASTSERGVYNEQFF.

The table lists this clone with a count of one. DNA of the CDR3: TGTGCCAGCTCACCAAGCGAGAACCTCCCTTCACCCCTCCACTTT. It translates to CASSPSENLPSPLHF. The rearrangement joins TRBV18 to TRBJ1-6; no definite D call. V lost 2 bases and J 9 bases, leaving 14 bases between the germline ends. Germline V gene lookup returns CDR1 KGHSH and CDR2 LQKENI. The CDR3 is 15 amino acids.

J is TRBJ1-1 and V is TRBV7-9; 9 positions match TRBD1. The CDR3 is made up of 14 amino acids. The junction had 9 bases not matched to a gene; V was cut back by 0 bases and J by 13 bases. Per the germline V gene, CDR1 is SEHNR and CDR2 is FQNEAQ (reference sequence). CDR3 nucleotides: TGTGCCAGCAGCTTAGCAGCTACCGGGACAGGGTTTTTCTTT. Its translation: CASSLAATGTGFFF. The variable domain in full, completed from reference TRBV7-9 and TRBJ1-1, reads DTGVSQNPRHKITKRGQNVTFRCDPISEHNRLYWYRQTLGQGPEFLTYFQNEAQLEKSRLLSDRFSAERPKGSFSTLEIQRTEQGDSAMYLCASSLAATGTGFFFGQGTRLTVV.